Listed below are T cell receptor beta chains from one sample, sequenced in a study of low-dose radiotherapy and immunotherapy resistance in tumors. TCRdb processed the reads anew with MiXCR; each CDR3 protein has one entry. In the table there are roughly 46,000 distinct CDR3 sequences, approximately 12% of which are singletons. Sequences were derived from PBMCs, sampled before treatment. These receptors originate from a female donor with ovarian cancer. CDR3s include the opening cysteine and the closing phenylalanine or tryptophan. Fields, in order: clone size, V gene, D gene, J gene, CDR3 DNA, CDR3 protein. A D gene is named only where the DNA matches it firmly. Expanded clones get a size class; other rows say once, few or many, or leave the size out.

many,TRBV19,.,TRBJ2-5,TGTGCCAGTGGGAGGAGGGCGGGGGAGACCCAGTACTTC,CASGRRAGETQYF
many,TRBV20-1,TRBD1,TRBJ2-2,TGCAGTGCTAGAGTTGGGACAGGGAGTAACACCGGGGAGCTGTTTTTT,CSARVGTGSNTGELFF
many,TRBV19,.,TRBJ2-7,TGTGCCAGTAGCGGGACCATTCTGGGCGAGCAGTACTTC,CASSGTILGEQYF
many,TRBV19,.,TRBJ2-2,TGTGCCAGTATAAGGACAGCGGACACCGGGGAGCTGTTTTTT,CASIRTADTGELFF
many,TRBV12-5,.,TRBJ2-5,TGTGCTAGTGGTTTGGTAAGAGGAGAGACCCAGTACTTC,CASGLVRGETQYF
.,TRBV20-1,.,TRBJ1-3,TGCAGTGCGCTTGGACAAACTGGAAACACCATATATTTT,CSALGQTGNTIYF
many,TRBV3-1,TRBD2,TRBJ2-1,TGTGCCAGCAGCCAGACCCGGACTAGCCCAGGGTTCTTC,CASSQTRTSPGFF
many,TRBV18,.,TRBJ1-2,TGTGCCAGCACTCCAGGGGCGGACTATGGCTACACCTTC,CASTPGADYGYTF
many,TRBV6-2/TRBV6-3,.,TRBJ2-4,TGTGCCAGCAGTCACGAGGGACGCATTCAGTACTTC,CASSHEGRIQYF
many,TRBV5-6,.,TRBJ2-7,TGTGCCAGCAGCTTGGCTGGGATTAGCATTTACGAGCAGTACTTC,CASSLAGISIYEQYF
many,TRBV24-1,.,TRBJ2-1,TGTGCCACCAGTGATTCAGGGCGGCGGGAGCAGTTCTTC,CATSDSGRREQFF
.,TRBV7-6,TRBD1,TRBJ2-7,TGTGCCAGCAGCCCGAACAGGGGGCTCGAGCAGTACTTC,CASSPNRGLEQYF
few,TRBV2,.,TRBJ2-7,TGTGCCAGCAGCAGGGACACCACCTACGAGCAGTACTTC,CASSRDTTYEQYF
many,TRBV11-2,.,TRBJ1-2,TGTGCCAGCAGCTCGGCGGCGACGGTATATGGCTACACCTTC,CASSSAATVYGYTF
.,TRBV2,.,TRBJ2-5,TGTGCCAGCAGTGAAGAGGTCTGGAAAGAGACCCAGTACTTC,CASSEEVWKETQYF
many,TRBV13,.,TRBJ2-7,TGTGCCAGCAGCTTAGGGAGACAGGCTTCGGGGGAGCAGTACTTC,CASSLGRQASGEQYF
many,TRBV9,TRBD2,TRBJ2-3,TGTGCCAGCAGCGTAGAGGGAAGCGGGGGAGATACGCAGTATTTT,CASSVEGSGGDTQYF
many,TRBV6-2/TRBV6-3,TRBD1,TRBJ2-1,TGTGCCAGCAGATCCGGGACAGGGGTCTACAATGAGCAGTTCTTC,CASRSGTGVYNEQFF
many,TRBV12-3/TRBV12-4,.,TRBJ1-2,TGTGCCAGCCGCCGAGTCGGAGGCTACACCTTC,CASRRVGGYTF
many,TRBV12-3/TRBV12-4,.,TRBJ1-5,TGTGCCAGTAGCTCGGGGGTCCGTCAGCCCCAGCATTTT,CASSSGVRQPQHF
.,TRBV10-3,.,TRBJ2-7,TGTGCCATACGCCAGGGACCCGAGCAGTACTTC,CAIRQGPEQYF
many,TRBV10-3,.,TRBJ2-6,TGTGCCATCAGTGGATCGGCCAACGGGGCCAACGTCCTGACTTTC,CAISGSANGANVLTF
many,TRBV12-3/TRBV12-4,.,TRBJ2-7,TGTGCCAGCAGTTCCGGACAGGGCGGGGGCCACGAGCAGTACTTC,CASSSGQGGGHEQYF
few,TRBV3-1,.,TRBJ2-3,TGTGCCAGCAGCCAAGCGAACCTCCCGCAGTATTTT,CASSQANLPQYF
.,TRBV28,.,TRBJ1-2,TGTGCCAGCAGTTTCCCAGGGACCTATGGCTACACCTTC,CASSFPGTYGYTF
many,TRBV10-3,TRBD1,TRBJ2-7,TGTGCCATCAGTGGATCGTCGGGACAGGGAACCTACGAGCAGTACTTC,CAISGSSGQGTYEQYF
few,TRBV25-1,TRBD1,TRBJ2-5,TGTGCCAGCAGTGTTTCAGTGACAGGGCGTCAAGAGACCCAGTACTTC,CASSVSVTGRQETQYF
many,TRBV30,.,TRBJ2-7,TGTGCCTGGAGTGTATCTTGGCTAAGTCCCGAGCAGTACTTC,CAWSVSWLSPEQYF
medium-sized,TRBV2,.,TRBJ2-3,TGTGCCAGCAGTGGCGCCACAGATACGCAGTATTTT,CASSGATDTQYF
many,TRBV28,.,TRBJ2-7,TGTGCCAGCAGACGATACAGGGACTACGAGCAGTACTTC,CASRRYRDYEQYF
many,TRBV6-1,TRBD2,TRBJ2-2,TGTGCCAGCGGATCTAGCGGCAACACCGGGGAGCTGTTTTTT,CASGSSGNTGELFF
many,TRBV7-8,.,TRBJ2-1,TGTGCCAGCAGCTTGACTACAAGCTCCTACAATGAGCAGTTCTTC,CASSLTTSSYNEQFF
many,TRBV28,.,TRBJ2-5,TGTGCCAGCAGTTCCCCGGCCAGGGGTACTCCGACCCAGTACTTC,CASSSPARGTPTQYF
many,TRBV29-1,TRBD2,TRBJ2-7,TGCAGCGAACCGACTAGCGCCTACGAGCAGTACTTC,CSEPTSAYEQYF
.,TRBV2,.,TRBJ2-2,TGTGCCAGCAACCCCGGGGTCCGGGCAGGGGTCGAAGGCGGGGAGCTGTTTTTT,CASNPGVRAGVEGGELFF
many,TRBV10-3,TRBD2,TRBJ2-1,TGTGCCATCAGCCCTCTGGGCGGGAGGACAGCCTACAATGAGCAGTTCTTC,CAISPLGGRTAYNEQFF
many,TRBV28,.,TRBJ2-5,TGTGCCAGCAGTTTTAGGTCGTGGGAGTACTTC,CASSFRSWEYF
.,TRBV2,.,TRBJ2-5,TGTGCCAGTAGTGAACGGTCCTACCAAGAGACCCTGTACTTC,CASSERSYQETLYF
many,TRBV4-3,.,TRBJ2-1,TGCGCCAGCAGCCAAGCTCTGGAGGGAAAGTTCTTC,CASSQALEGKFF
many,TRBV20-1,TRBD1,TRBJ1-5,TGCAGTGCTGGGGCCGGGACAGGGGGGGATCAGCCCCAGCATTTT,CSAGAGTGGDQPQHF
many,TRBV5-1,TRBD1,TRBJ2-7,TGCGCCAGCAGCACCGGACAGGGAGGCTGGATCGAGCAGTACTTC,CASSTGQGGWIEQYF
many,TRBV2,.,TRBJ1-4,TGTGCCAGCAGTGAGCCCCGACGGGGCCCGAAGAAACTGTTTTTT,CASSEPRRGPKKLFF
many,TRBV12-3/TRBV12-4,TRBD2,TRBJ2-7,TGTGCCAGCAGTTTCGGTTGGCTAGCGGGCGAGCAGTACTTC,CASSFGWLAGEQYF
many,TRBV21-1,.,TRBJ1-6,TGTGCCAGCAGCAAACGAGGGAATTCACCCCTCCACTTT,CASSKRGNSPLHF
many,TRBV12-3/TRBV12-4,.,TRBJ2-2,TGTGCCAGCAGATTAACGGGGCCCGGGGAGCTGTTTTTT,CASRLTGPGELFF
many,TRBV12-3/TRBV12-4,TRBD2,TRBJ2-1,TGTGCCAGCAGTTTAGGGACTAGCCCTAAGCAGTTCTTC,CASSLGTSPKQFF
many,TRBV9,TRBD2,TRBJ2-5,TGTGCCAGCTCCCGGGGGGGCCTCCAAGAGACCCAGTACTTC,CASSRGGLQETQYF
.,TRBV20-1,TRBD2,TRBJ2-3,TGCAGTGCTAGAGGAGGGCGGGGGAGCACAGATACGCAGTATTTT,CSARGGRGSTDTQYF
many,TRBV5-1,.,TRBJ2-1,TGCGCCAGCAGCTTCCAGGACAATGAGCAGTTCTTC,CASSFQDNEQFF
many,TRBV28,TRBD2,TRBJ2-1,TGTGCCAGCAGTAGGACTAGCGACAATGAGCAGTTCTTC,CASSRTSDNEQFF
many,TRBV6-2/TRBV6-3,.,TRBJ2-7,TGTGCCAGCAGGAAGGACGGAACCTCCTACGAGCAGTACTTC,CASRKDGTSYEQYF
many,TRBV27,.,TRBJ2-2,TGTGCCAGCAGGCCAGGGGCGTCGGGCGGGGAGCTGTTTTTT,CASRPGASGGELFF
many,TRBV12-3/TRBV12-4,.,TRBJ1-6,TGTGCCAGCAGTTTAGGTGGCAGTTCACCCCTCCACTTT,CASSLGGSSPLHF
medium-sized,TRBV27,.,TRBJ1-5,TGTGCCAGCAGCTCCCCTGAAGGGAGCAATCAGCCCCAGCATTTT,CASSSPEGSNQPQHF